Presented here are 9 T cell receptor beta chains from one specimen sequenced in a study of cytomegalovirus exposure and HLA in healthy donors. The PCR made use of 60 Vbeta and 13 Jbeta primers. TCRdb's table, derived via immunoSEQ multiplex PCR, lists solely in-frame clones and lacks some. The table includes roughly 100,000 clones, just over 70% detected once. The sample consisted of PBMCs. The receptors stem from a boy younger than 18 in good health and CMV-seronegative.

This clone was observed a few times. The chain recombines TRBV28 with TRBJ2-2; D is possibly TRBD2 (7 bases). From germline, CDR1 is MDHEN and CDR2 SYDVKM. The CDR3 totals 16 residues. Trimming removed 1 base from V and 4 bases from J, with 13 bases in between. CDR3 DNA sequence: TGTGCCAGCAGTTTATCACGGGGGGCCGGCACCGGGGAGCTGTTTTTT. Translating it yields CASSLSRGAGTGELFF.

To note about this clone: The same CDR3 also results from other DNA sequences found in this sample. This chain uses TRBV29-1 with TRBJ1-2; TRBD1 aligns across 7 bases. Looked up from germline, CDR1 is SQVTM and CDR2 is ANQGSEA. The CDR3 consists of 13 residues. Germline trimming cut 5 bases from V and 14 bases from J; bases unmatched to any gene: 17. The CDR3 nucleotides read TGCAGCGTTCAGTCCCCGACAGGGTCGCCGGGAACCTTC. As protein: CSVQSPTGSPGTF.

The rearrangement joins TRBV9 to TRBJ1-6; tentatively, D is TRBD1 (5 bases). This CDR3 region has 12 residues. Germline loops: CDR1 SGDLS, CDR2 YYNGEE. V lost 6 bases and J lost 10, with 11 bases in between. CDR3: CASTRGESPLHF. The CDR3, as DNA: TGTGCCAGCACACGGGGGGAGTCACCCCTCCACTTT.

V and J are TRBV10-2 and TRBJ1-1; D unresolved. Between the trimmed V and J ends, which lost 0 bases and 3 bases, there was a span of 8 bases. CDR1 and CDR2 from the germline V gene are WSHSY and SAAADI. The CDR3 is 14 amino acids. In DNA form, the CDR3 reads TGCGCCAGCAGTGAGTCGTTGGAGTACACTGAAGCTTTCTTT. The encoded protein is CASSESLEYTEAFF.

V usage is TRBV9 and J usage is TRBJ2-1; 13 bases map to TRBD2. V trimming: 2 bases; J trimming: 6 bases; junction bases outside the gene matches: 2. Germline-derived CDR1 and CDR2 are SGDLS and YYNGEE. The CDR3 covers 15 residues. CDR3 coding DNA: TGTGCCAGCAGCGTCCGGACTAGCGGGGGCAATGAGCAGTTCTTC. This codes for CASSVRTSGGNEQFF.

The CDR3 reads CASSSGVGNTIYF. The CDR3 DNA reads TGCGCCAGCAGCAGCGGGGTCGGAAACACCATATATTTT. The chain couples TRBV5-1 to TRBJ1-3; D remains ambiguous. Trimming removed 4 bases at V and 4 bases at J, with 9 bases between. The V gene's germline CDR1 is SGHRS and CDR2 YFSETQ. The CDR3 loop spans 13 amino acids.

This clone was observed a single time. The V call is TRBV9, the J call TRBJ1-1; 8 bases are a match to TRBD1. J lost 5 bases, V lost 0 bases, and 6 bases had no gene match. From germline, CDR1 is SGDLS and CDR2 YYNGEE. The CDR3 totals 15 residues. CDR3 sequence: CASSVVGTGKTEAFF. CDR3 sequence (DNA): TGTGCCAGCAGCGTAGTTGGGACAGGTAAAACTGAAGCTTTCTTT.

The chain has TRBV25-1 and TRBJ1-2, with D tentatively TRBD1 (6 bases). This CDR3 region has 15 residues. V shed 3 bases and J shed 0 bases, with 11 bases lying between them. Germline V gene data show CDR1 as MGHDK and CDR2 as SYGVNS. The CDR3 here is CASSDLGQTNYGYTF. CDR3 DNA sequence: TGTGCCAGCAGTGATTTAGGACAGACTAACTATGGCTACACCTTC.

This clone showed up just a few times. The genes are TRBV4-1 and TRBJ2-1; 11 bases match TRBD2. Germline V lookup: CDR1 MGHRA, CDR2 YSYEKL. The CDR3 is 17 residues long. The trim removed 1 base at V and 4 bases at J, leaving 6 bases unmatched. The DNA for the CDR3 is TGCGCCAGCAGCCAAGCCCTCTTAGCGGGAGGGTACAATGAGCAGTTCTTC. Protein sequence: CASSQALLAGGYNEQFF.